The rows below give T cell receptor beta chains drawn from one sample of a study of cytomegalovirus exposure and HLA in healthy donors. This table comes from immunoSEQ multiplex PCR, and its TCRdb copy is limited to in-frame clones, with some not included. Counted here are fewer than 250,000 clones, 65% to 85% occurring once; the ten biggest clones make up approximately 0.71%. Sequencing used PBMCs. The receptors come from a boy between 2 and 10 years old in good health and CMV-seronegative. The CDR3 runs from the conserved cysteine through the conserved F or W. A D gene is named only where the DNA matches it firmly.

>.|TRBV27|TRBJ2-1
TGTGCCAGCAGTTTAGCGGGGGCATTCAATGAGCAGTTCTTC
CASSLAGAFNEQFF
>TRBD2|TRBV9|TRBJ2-7
TGTGCCAGCAGCAGCGGGGCCTACGAGCAGTACTTC
CASSSGAYEQYF
>TRBD2|TRBV5-4|TRBJ2-3
TGTGCCAGCAGCTCATTAGCGGGCTCTAGCACAGATACGCAGTATTTT
CASSSLAGSSTDTQYF
>TRBD2|TRBV27|TRBJ2-3
TGTGCCAGCAGCTCTCCGGGCGGGGGGACAGATACGCAGTATTTT
CASSSPGGGTDTQYF
>TRBD1|TRBV19|TRBJ2-3
TGTGCCAGTAGTACTCCTCCGGGACAGGGGGCGAAGGATACGCAGTATTTT
CASSTPPGQGAKDTQYF
>.|TRBV6-1|TRBJ1-2
TGTGCCAGCAGGGGCGCAGGGGACTATGGCTACACCTTC
CASRGAGDYGYTF
>TRBD2|TRBV10-1|TRBJ2-5
TGCGCCAGCAGTGAGCACATTAGCGGGGGGGAGACCCAGTACTTC
CASSEHISGGETQYF
>.|TRBV7-9|TRBJ1-2
TGTTCCAGCAGCTTAGCGGGGGGGAACAGCTATGGCTACACCTTC
CSSSLAGGNSYGYTF
>.|TRBV6-5|TRBJ1-2
TGTGCCAGCAGCAGGGGCGTTGATGGCTACACCTTC
CASSRGVDGYTF
>.|TRBV9|TRBJ2-2
TGTGCCAGCAGCGCCCGGGGTAACGGCGCCGGGGAGCTGTTTTTT
CASSARGNGAGELFF
>TRBD1|TRBV5-1|TRBJ2-2
TGCGCCAGCAGCAGTGGACAGGGCGGCGGGGAGCTGTTTTTT
CASSSGQGGGELFF